The 21 T cell receptor beta chains in this list originate from one sample, sequenced in a study of shared clonotypes between healthy human individuals. Clones were sequenced by immunoSEQ multiplex PCR, and TCRdb holds only the in-frame ones, with some missing. The sample contains a few million clones, around 90% of which appear only once. The sequencing input was naive CD4+ T cells sorted from blood. Subset indicated: CD45RA+ positively selected. The receptor set was obtained from a man between 18 and 35 years old in good health.

This chain uses TRBV5-8 with TRBJ1-1, with a weak D call TRBD1 (5 bases). In germline, CDR1 is SGHTS, CDR2 YDEGEE. The V gene lost 3 bases and the J gene lost 5 bases, with 11 bases spanning the gap. The CDR3 length is 13 residues. The DNA of the CDR3 is TGTGCCAGCAGCTCCAGGGAAGTGACTGAAGCTTTCTTT. It specifies CASSSREVTEAFF.

This clone was picked up a small number of times. The sample holds other DNA sequences that translate to the same CDR3. This chain links TRBV15 with TRBJ1-1; D is uncertain. V was clipped by 1 base and J by 2 bases, with 5 bases between them. CDR3 size: 13 residues. Germline assignment: CDR1 LNHNV and CDR2 YYDKDF (reference sequence). DNA of the CDR3: TGTGCCACCAGCAGAGGGGTAAACACTGAAGCTTTCTTT. Protein: CATSRGVNTEAFF.

The genes are TRBV6-5 and TRBJ1-4; a possible D gene is TRBD1 (6 bases). Germline lookup yields CDR1 MNHEY and CDR2 SVGAGI. Trimming shortened V by 7 bases and J by 7 bases, and 16 bases separated the two germline ends. This CDR3 contains 14 residues. The CDR3 region is CASNPGGLGEKLFF. The DNA for the CDR3 is TGTGCCAGCAATCCCGGGGGGCTCGGTGAAAAACTGTTTTTT.

The chain links TRBV10-3 to TRBJ2-1; TRBD2 agrees at 7 bases. In germline, CDR1 is ENHRY, CDR2 SYGVKD. The CDR3 consists of 15 residues. The J segment lost 6 bases and the V segment lost 6 bases, leaving 11 bases of the junction unmatched. CDR3 coding DNA: TGTGCCATCAGCCCTGGGGGGGGTTTAGGCAATGAGCAGTTCTTC. Protein: CAISPGGGLGNEQFF.

This chain links TRBV2 with TRBJ1-2; 9 bases agree with TRBD1. The CDR3 sequence is 13 residues long. J lost 8 bases, V lost 7 bases, and 8 bases had no gene match. The germline gives CDR1 SNHLY, CDR2 FYNNEI. The CDR3 DNA reads TGTGCCAGCACCTACGGGACAGGGCGCGGCTACACCTTC. Encoded protein: CASTYGTGRGYTF.

CDR3 bases: TGTGCCAGCAGACCCGGTTGGCGCATCTTGAACACTGAAGCTTTCTTT. This encodes CASRPGWRILNTEAFF. The chain couples TRBV28 to TRBJ1-1; no clear D. V was pared by 6 bases and J by 0 bases, with 17 bases between. Per the germline V gene, CDR1 is MDHEN and CDR2 is SYDVKM. The CDR3 has 16 residues.

This chain uses TRBV30 with TRBJ2-1; D is perhaps TRBD2 (6 bases). Deletions cut 6 bases from V and 6 bases from J, with 12 bases between. Germline CDR1 GTSNPN, CDR2 SVGIG (reference sequence). The CDR3 sequence is 12 residues long. The CDR3 nucleotides are TGTGCCTGCCCCGGGACTTCCAATGAGCAGTTCTTC. It translates to CACPGTSNEQFF.

This chain connects TRBV7-2 to TRBJ2-3, with D unresolved. Trimming left V 1 base short and J 0 bases short, with 11 bases between. This CDR3 has 16 amino acids. Germline V lookup: CDR1 SGHTA, CDR2 FQGNSA. CDR3 protein: CASSLGTLTSTDTQYF. In DNA, the CDR3 is TGTGCCAGCAGCTTAGGCACGTTAACTAGCACAGATACGCAGTATTTT. The entire variable domain, with the rest obtained from reference TRBV7-2 and TRBJ2-3, is as follows: GAGVSQSPSNKVTEKGKDVELRCDPISGHTALYWYRQSLGQGLEFLIYFQGNSAPDKSGLPSDRFSAERTGGSVSTLTIQRTQQEDSAVYLCASSLGTLTSTDTQYFGPGTRLTVL.

The chain uses TRBV9 and TRBJ2-3, with TRBD2 as a possible D gene (6 bases). The CDR3 covers 16 residues. Germline loops: CDR1 SGDLS, CDR2 YYNGEE. The V gene lost 0 bases and the J gene lost 2 bases, with 13 bases spanning the gap. CDR3 sequence (DNA): TGTGCCAGCAGCGTAGGGGGGGAGTGGGTCACAGATACGCAGTATTTT. Protein product: CASSVGGEWVTDTQYF.

J is TRBJ1-1 and V is TRBV27; D not certain. Looked up from germline, CDR1 is MNHEY and CDR2 is SMNVEV (reference sequence). Trimming took off 1 base at V and 7 bases at J, with 13 bases between the two ends. The CDR3 is 14 amino acids. In DNA form, the CDR3 reads TGTGCCAGCAGTTTATATTCGCCCGGGAGTGAAGCTTTCTTT. Amino acid sequence: CASSLYSPGSEAFF.

The V and J genes are TRBV7-2 and TRBJ1-3, with D hard to call. The CDR3 covers 16 residues. V was pared by 5 bases and J by 0 bases, with 14 bases between. The germline gives CDR1 SGHTA, CDR2 FQGNSA. The CDR3 is CASSLPRRGSGNTIYF. CDR3 nucleotides: TGTGCCAGCAGCCTCCCTAGACGGGGCTCTGGAAACACCATATATTTT.

This clone was detected a few times. The same CDR3 can be traced to other DNA sequences in this sample. The chain employs TRBV28 and TRBJ1-1; D is unresolved. The CDR3 is made up of 11 amino acids. Germline assignment: CDR1 MDHEN and CDR2 SYDVKM. V lost 2 bases and J 5 bases, leaving 3 bases between the germline ends. The CDR3 protein is CASSLRTEAFF. CDR3 coding DNA: TGTGCCAGCAGTTTAAGGACTGAAGCTTTCTTT.

On this clone itself: The same CDR3 can be traced to other DNA sequences in this sample. J is TRBJ2-7 and V is TRBV7-2; 9 bases fit TRBD2. V gave up 5 bases and J gave up 2 bases; unmatched junction bases: 4. Germline V CDR1 and CDR2: SGHTA, FQGNSA. This CDR3 is built from 14 residues. The CDR3 loop is CASSLSGGTYEQYF. The CDR3 DNA reads as TGTGCCAGCAGCCTTAGCGGGGGAACCTACGAGCAGTACTTC.

The chain has TRBV28 and TRBJ2-7; 8 nucleotides align to TRBD1. Trimming took 8 bases from V and 5 from J; bases not matched to a gene: 11. CDR3 length: 14 residues. Germline CDR1 reads MDHEN; CDR2 reads SYDVKM. For the CDR3, the DNA is TGTGCCAGCTCCACCGACAGGGGAACGAACGAGCAGTACTTC. Amino acids: CASSTDRGTNEQYF.

The chain employs TRBV21-1 and TRBJ1-6; the DNA was not used to check the table's D call, TRBD1. TRBV21-1 corresponds to a pseudogene. The CDR3 is 15 residues long. The chain's CDR3 is CASSKSRGFNSPLHF. CDR3 DNA: TGTGCCAGCAGCAAGAGTAGGGGTTTCAATTCACCCCTCCACTTT.

The chain links TRBV11-2 to TRBJ1-6; perhaps TRBD1 as D (6 bases). CDR1 and CDR2 (germline): SGHAT, FQNNGV. The V end lost 3 bases, the J end lost 5 bases, and 11 bases lay between the germline ends. This CDR3 region has 15 residues. The DNA of the CDR3 is TGTGCCAGCAGCTTTAGGGGGGCCCATAATTCACCCCTCCACTTT. As protein: CASSFRGAHNSPLHF.

Comments on this clone: The same CDR3 can be traced to other DNA sequences in this sample. This chain uses TRBV2 with TRBJ2-1; 8 bases are shared with TRBD1. The junction had 1 base not matched to a gene; V was cut back by 7 bases and J by 2 bases. In germline, CDR1 is SNHLY, CDR2 FYNNEI. The CDR3 is 13 residues long. CDR3 sequence: CASKQGAYNEQFF. CDR3 sequence (DNA): TGTGCCAGCAAACAGGGGGCCTACAATGAGCAGTTCTTC.

In this sample, this clone turned up a few times. Distinct nucleotide sequences in the sample also encode this CDR3. The chain joins TRBV30 to TRBJ2-1, with a weak D call TRBD2 (5 bases). In germline, CDR1 is GTSNPN, CDR2 SVGIG (reference sequence). Deletions cut 3 bases from V and 5 bases from J, with 5 bases between. The CDR3 runs 11 residues. The CDR3 reads CAWSGDNEQFF. CDR3 in DNA: TGTGCCTGGAGCGGGGACAATGAGCAGTTCTTC.

The gene calls are TRBV7-2 and TRBJ2-2; D might be TRBD2 (6 bases). This CDR3 spans 15 amino acids. Germline CDR1 reads SGHTA; CDR2 reads FQGNSA. Trimming removed 7 bases at V and 6 bases at J, with 18 bases between. CDR3 coding DNA: TGTGCCAGCACCCCCACCCACGGAGGGCCCGGGGAGCTGTTTTTT. This codes for CASTPTHGGPGELFF. Full variable domain (outside the CDR3, taken from reference TRBV7-2 and TRBJ2-2): GAGVSQSPSNKVTEKGKDVELRCDPISGHTALYWYRQSLGQGLEFLIYFQGNSAPDKSGLPSDRFSAERTGGSVSTLTIQRTQQEDSAVYLCASTPTHGGPGELFFGEGSRLTVL.

This chain joins TRBV6-5 and TRBJ2-3; maybe TRBD2 (6 bases). This CDR3 contains 16 residues. Germline assignment: CDR1 MNHEY and CDR2 SVGAGI. V lost 2 bases and J 4 bases, leaving 16 bases between the germline ends. The CDR3 sequence: CASSYGGSSRPDTQYF. The CDR3 nucleotides read TGTGCCAGCAGTTACGGGGGGTCCTCAAGGCCAGATACGCAGTATTTT.

V gene TRBV5-4 combines with J gene TRBJ2-2; D is unresolved. The germline V gene has CDR1 SGHNT and CDR2 YYREEE (reference sequence). CDR3 length: 12 amino acids. Trimming took off 0 bases at V and 8 bases at J, with 5 bases between the two ends. The CDR3 loop reads CASSLGGGELFF. CDR3 sequence (DNA): TGTGCCAGCAGCTTGGGAGGAGGGGAGCTGTTTTTT.